This T cell receptor beta chain is drawn from a study of human T cells and chemical hapten exposure. TCRdb redid the calling of the RACE reads with MiXCR, one entry per CDR3 protein. In the table there are 42,000 or so distinct CDR3 sequences, more than 3% of which are singletons. Documented time point: patch test 1, 2 weeks after DPC sensitization. Treatment indicated: therapeutic diphenylcyclopropenone sensitization with weekly scalp DPC. Unfractionated whole blood was the source of the extracted total RNA. This clonotype was seen more than once but under ten times. The CDR3 is made up of 14 amino acids. Germline V gives CDR1 MNHEY, CDR2 SMNVEV (reference sequence). V gave up 6 bases and J gave up 5 bases; unmatched junction bases: 8.

The sequence derives from a man between 50 and 59 years old with alopecia areata. Some clones in this sample may be carry-over from other donors' samples. Sequences were derived from whole blood, sampled in connection with sensitization to the hapten diphenylcyclopropenone (DPC). This sequence joins TRBV27 and TRBJ2-7; 9 bases fit TRBD1. CDR3 DNA: TGTGCCAGCAGCCGGTCGGGGACAGGGAACGAGCAGTACTTC. Translating it yields CASSRSGTGNEQYF.